This TCR beta chain was documented in a study of PD-1 blockade in classical Hodgkin lymphoma. A word on this clone: Its antigen is unknown.

Only in-frame clones appear in the TCRdb table, and some are missing; sequencing was by immunoSEQ multiplex PCR. The table includes 20,000 to 30,000 clones, around 81% detected once. Each and every patient relapsed after autologous stem cell transplantation, and patients got differing brentuximab vedotin exposure. Study-wide results and caveats: Undefined causes, possibly disease activity or prior therapy, underlie the repertoire differences. Reported findings placed baseline TCR diversity lower in newly diagnosed patients (compared with healthy donors). Exclusion covered patients beginning nivolumab under 1 year post-ASCT. By C4D1 there was a significant rise in CD4+ TCR diversity but not in CD8+ TCR diversity.

This CDR3 region has 14 residues. The V end was cut by 7 bases, the J end by 0 bases, with 10 bases between. Germline values: CDR1 MNHNS, CDR2 SASEGT. The chain carries TRBV6-1 and TRBJ1-3; no definite D call. The sample was peripheral blood mononuclear cells (PBMCs), taken before the second cycle of nivolumab. This TCR came from a human donor with classical Hodgkin lymphoma. CDR3 loop: CASTRGSSGNTIYF. CDR3 DNA sequence: TGTGCCAGCACCCGGGGATCCTCTGGAAACACCATATATTTT.